A selection of T cell receptor beta chains follows, all from one sample in a study of blood T cell repertoires in COVID-19. The protocol was immunoSEQ multiplex PCR, while the TCRdb copy is restricted to in-frame clones and leaves out a portion. The sample yields about 300,000 clones, 86% seen once. Source material: peripheral blood. The receptors derive from a woman aged 45-65 years with acute or convalescent COVID-19. Both conserved end residues are part of each CDR3. A D gene is named only where the DNA matches it firmly. Some rows mark clone size as missing; the rest say once, few, many or name a class of expanded clone.

>TRBD2|TRBJ2-3|TRBV7-2|-
TGTGCCAGCAGTAGAGCGGGAGCGACAGATACGCAGTATTTT
CASSRAGATDTQYF
>-|TRBJ1-5|TRBV1|-
TGCACCAGCAGCCAAGATGGCAGCGAACGGGGCGGGGTTCCCGGCAATCAGCCCCAGCATTTT
CTSSQDGSERGGVPGNQPQHF
>-|TRBJ2-7|TRBV19|-
TGTGCCAGTAGTAATACAGGGTTGTCCACCTACGAGCAGTACTTC
CASSNTGLSTYEQYF
>TRBD2|TRBJ2-4|TRBV25-1|-
TGTGCCAGCAGTGAAGACCGGACTAGCGGGATGAACATTCAGTACTTC
CASSEDRTSGMNIQYF
>TRBD2|TRBJ2-1|TRBV27|-
TGTGCCAGTTCGACTAGCGGGCGAACCTACAATGAGCAGTTCTTC
CASSTSGRTYNEQFF
>-|TRBJ2-7|TRBV7-8|few
TGTGCCAGCAGCTTAGAACAGGGAGGGGAGCAGTACTTC
CASSLEQGGEQYF
>-|TRBJ2-3|TRBV24-1|-
TGTGCCACCAGTGCCCCCGGGTCCGGATCTAGCACAGATACGCAGTATTTT
CATSAPGSGSSTDTQYF
>TRBD1|TRBJ2-7|TRBV5-6|-
TGTGCCAGCAGCGGGGGACAGGTCACTAAACCTCTCGAGGAGCAGTACTTC
CASSGGQVTKPLEEQYF
>-|TRBJ1-1|TRBV7-9|-
TGTGCCAGCAGCTTAGAGGAGACAGGGAACACTGAAGCTTTCTTT
CASSLEETGNTEAFF
>-|TRBJ2-1|TRBV29-1|few
TGCAGCGTTGACACCACGGGGAGAGACCTAGGTGGAGGTCTGTTCTTC
CSVDTTGRDLGGGLFF
>TRBD1|TRBJ1-1|TRBV19|-
TGTGCCAGCCGGGACAGGGGGTTTGGCACTGAAGCTTTCTTT
CASRDRGFGTEAFF
>TRBD2|TRBJ2-7|TRBV27|-
TGTGCCAGCAAGGTGTCGGGACTAGCGGGAAGTGGTTACGAGCAGTACTTC
CASKVSGLAGSGYEQYF
>-|TRBJ1-3|TRBV2|-
TGTGCCAGCAGTGAAAGACCAAGAGAGGCTGGAAACACCATATATTTT
CASSERPREAGNTIYF
>TRBD2|TRBJ2-1|TRBV30|-
TGTGCCTGGAGTGTAGGGACTAGCGGTTTAAGGGAGCAGTTCTTC
CAWSVGTSGLREQFF
>TRBD1|TRBJ1-3|TRBV6-5|-
TGTGCCAGCAGTCGGGACAGAAGCTCTGGAAACACCATATATTTT
CASSRDRSSGNTIYF
>TRBD2|TRBJ2-3|TRBV3-1/TRBV3-2|-
TGTGCCAGCAGCAGGTCCCCTAGCGGGAGCAGGAGCACAGATACGCAGTATTTT
CASSRSPSGSRSTDTQYF
>-|TRBJ2-7|TRBV29-1|-
TGCAGCGCAACACAGGGGACTGCCTACGAGCAGTACTTC
CSATQGTAYEQYF
>-|TRBJ2-2|TRBV6-5|-
TGTGCCAGCAGTTACGGCGGCGGGGAGCTGTTTTTT
CASSYGGGELFF
>TRBD1|TRBJ2-7|TRBV2|-
TGTGCCAGCAGGCAGGGGGCGGACGAGCAGTACTTC
CASRQGADEQYF
>-|TRBJ1-1|TRBV3-1/TRBV3-2|once
TGTGCCAGCAGCACCACGACACGGTGGGCTGAAGCTTTCTTT
CASSTTTRWAEAFF
>-|TRBJ1-2|TRBV7-9|-
TGTGCCAGCAGCCCCATGGGAGGCTCTATCTATGGCTACACCTTC
CASSPMGGSIYGYTF
>-|TRBJ2-2|TRBV2|few
TGTGCCAGCAGTGAAACTCTGCCTTCGTCCGGGGAGCTGTTTTTT
CASSETLPSSGELFF
>TRBD2|TRBJ2-1|TRBV12-3/TRBV12-4|-
TGTGCCAGCAGCCATAGCGGGAGAGGTGAGCAGTTCTTC
CASSHSGRGEQFF
>-|TRBJ2-3|TRBV7-9|-
TGTGCCAGCAGCTTACGGGAGAGCACAGATACGCAGTATTTT
CASSLRESTDTQYF
>TRBD1|TRBJ2-7|TRBV14|-
TGTGCCAGCAGCCAAGGGGGGACAGGGGAATACGAGCAGTACTTC
CASSQGGTGEYEQYF
>-|TRBJ1-2|TRBV28|-
TGTGCCAGCAGCCCCCTGGGGGGGTATGGCTACACCTTC
CASSPLGGYGYTF
>-|TRBJ1-5|TRBV6-5|once
TGTGCCAGCAGTTATGACACACAGCAGCCCCAGCATTTT
CASSYDTQQPQHF
>TRBD1|TRBJ2-7|TRBV7-8|-
TGTGCCAGCAGCCCCCGCGGCAGGGGGCTATACGAGCAGTACTTC
CASSPRGRGLYEQYF
>-|TRBJ2-7|TRBV6-4|-
TGTGCCAGCAGTGACTCCCCAGGGCGGGAGCAGTACTTC
CASSDSPGREQYF
>-|TRBJ1-5|TRBV7-9|-
TGTGCCAGCACCTTAGGTCGGAGTCAGCCCCAGCATTTT
CASTLGRSQPQHF
>-|TRBJ2-5|TRBV30|-
TGTGCCTGGAGTGCCACAGGGCCCCCTTACTTC
CAWSATGPPYF
>TRBD1|TRBJ2-1|TRBV7-3|-
TGTGCCAGCAGCCCGGGACAGGGTGGAGATGAGCAGTTCTTC
CASSPGQGGDEQFF
>-|TRBJ1-5|TRBV28|-
TGTGCCAGCACGGGAGAAAACAATCAGCCCCAGCATTTT
CASTGENNQPQHF
>-|TRBJ2-1|TRBV4-2|-
TGTGCCAGCAGCCATGAGGGAGCGGAAAATGAGCAGTTCTTC
CASSHEGAENEQFF
>TRBD1|TRBJ1-5|TRBV6-5|-
TGTGCCAGCAGCCGCGGACAGGGAGCCCGGCAGCCCCAGCATTTT
CASSRGQGARQPQHF
>-|TRBJ2-7|TRBV5-4|-
TGTGCCAGCAGCTTGTCGACTGGAGGCCCCTACGAGCAGTACTTC
CASSLSTGGPYEQYF
>-|TRBJ1-2|TRBV14|-
TGTGCCAGCAGCCACCGACAGGTCTTCTATGGCTACACCTTC
CASSHRQVFYGYTF
>TRBD2|TRBJ2-1|TRBV3-1/TRBV3-2|once
TGTGCCAGCAGCCCCCGGGTAGCGGGGTACAATGAGCAGTTCTTC
CASSPRVAGYNEQFF
>-|TRBJ1-3|TRBV3-1/TRBV3-2|-
TGTGCCAGCAGCCAAGAAGGAGGAGTCGGAAACACCATATATTTT
CASSQEGGVGNTIYF
>-|TRBJ2-2|TRBV2|-
TGTGCCAGCACTCGTGAACAGAGGAACACCGGGGAGCTGTTTTTT
CASTREQRNTGELFF
>-|TRBJ1-4|TRBV2|few
TGTGCCAGCAGTTCACTACAGGGAATTAATGAAAAACTGTTTTTT
CASSSLQGINEKLFF
>-|TRBJ2-7|TRBV5-6|-
TGTGCCAGCAGCTACCCGAGCCGGGGTAGATACGAGCAGTACTTC
CASSYPSRGRYEQYF
>-|TRBJ1-2|TRBV21-1|-
TGTGCCAGCAGCAAATCGGGGGTGGAGGGAAACTATGGCTACACCTTC
CASSKSGVEGNYGYTF
>TRBD2|TRBJ2-3|TRBV7-3|-
TGTGCCAGCAGCCGGGGACTAGCGTCTAGCACAGATACGCAGTATTTT
CASSRGLASSTDTQYF
>-|TRBJ2-3|TRBV3-1/TRBV3-2|-
TGTGCCAGCAGACGTCGGCTAGCAGAAGATACGCAGTATTTT
CASRRRLAEDTQYF
>TRBD1|TRBJ1-5|TRBV28|-
TGTGCCAGCAGTTCCCCGACAGGGGTTTCTCAGCCCCAGCATTTT
CASSSPTGVSQPQHF